Below, 17 T cell receptor beta chains from the same sample are listed, as sequenced in a study of regulatory T cells in long-lasting Graves disease. According to the study, TCR beta libraries were built with iRepertoire HTBI primers and CDR3-region Arm-PCR. TCRdb re-derived calls from the multiplex PCR reads in MiXCR, one entry per CDR3 protein. Altogether a few hundred thousand distinct CDR3 sequences are present, about 10% being singletons, with the ten largest covering 15% to 20%. Time point: newly diagnosed GD, antithyroid drugs for less than 3 months. The TCR library was made from RNA extracted from PBMCs. The same data also contributed to another study, on T cells in Graves' hyperthyroidism and ophthalmopathy.

The sample here was peripheral blood mononuclear cells (PBMCs), taken at new diagnosis, from a patient treated with antithyroid drugs. The receptors shown here come from a woman between 18 and 29 years old with Graves disease.

With respect to this clonotype: A much larger clonotype is one base distant, so this may be a read error. J is TRBJ1-2 and V is TRBV6-1; D is unresolved. Trimming took off 9 bases at V and 4 bases at J, with 15 bases between the two ends. The CDR3 has 13 amino acids. Germline CDR1 is MNHNS and CDR2 is SASEGT. The chain's CDR3 is CASMNGVFYGYTF. The DNA for the CDR3 is TGTGCCAGTATGAATGGGGTCTTCTATGGCTACACCTTC.

The V gene is TRBV7-8, the J gene TRBJ1-5, with D hard to call. The V gene's germline CDR1 is SGHVS and CDR2 FQNEAQ. This CDR3 region has 12 residues. Deletions cut 2 bases from V and 6 bases from J, with 5 bases between. CDR3 DNA sequence: TGTGCCAGCAGCTTACGGTTTCAGCCCCAGCATTTT. This sequence encodes CASSLRFQPQHF.

This clonotype was observed at least ten times. The chain is built from TRBV3-1 and TRBJ2-1; 9 nucleotides line up with TRBD2. J was trimmed by 5 bases and V by 1 base; bases with no gene match: 9. The germline V gene has CDR1 LGHDT and CDR2 YNNKEL (reference sequence). The CDR3 spans 17 residues. Here the CDR3 reads CASSQGPASGIDNEQFF. In DNA form, the CDR3 reads TGTGCCAGCAGCCAAGGTCCGGCTAGCGGGATCGACAATGAGCAGTTCTTC.

This clonotype was counted many times. The chain links TRBV2 to TRBJ1-2, with 9 nucleotides matching TRBD1. V trimming: 11 bases; J trimming: 8 bases; junction bases outside the gene matches: 6. CDR3 length: 11 amino acids. The germline V gene has CDR1 SNHLY and CDR2 FYNNEI. The CDR3 DNA reads as TGTGCCGGGGGACAGGGCTCGGGCTACACCTTC. Its translation: CAGGQGSGYTF.

At least ten counts were recorded for this clonotype. The chain has TRBV19 and TRBJ2-2, with TRBD2 matching 7 bases. The CDR3 has 15 amino acids. V dropped 8 bases and J dropped 6; count of bases not matched to a gene: 12. The germline CDR1 and CDR2 sequences are LNHDA and SQIVND (reference sequence). CDR3 nucleotides: TGTGCCAGTTCTACACGACTAGCTTCGGCCGGGGAGCTGTTTTTT. This translates into CASSTRLASAGELFF.

This clonotype was observed at least ten times. The chain has TRBV20-1 and TRBJ1-6; D not certain. The CDR3 is 12 amino acids. The V gene lost 2 bases and the J gene lost 7 bases, with 6 bases spanning the gap. The germline V gene has CDR1 DFQATT and CDR2 SNEGSKA (reference sequence). CDR3 protein: CSARRLNSPLHF. CDR3 nucleotides: TGCAGTGCTAGAAGGCTGAATTCACCCCTCCACTTT.

This clonotype was counted ten times or more. The chain carries TRBV7-3 and TRBJ2-2; D might be TRBD2 (5 bases). The length of the CDR3 is 13 residues. Germline loops: CDR1 SGHTA, CDR2 FQGTGA. V shed 5 bases and J shed 7 bases, with 11 bases lying between them. The CDR3 is CASSPGLVGELFF. In DNA form, the CDR3 reads TGTGCCAGCAGCCCCGGACTGGTCGGGGAGCTGTTTTTT.

The genes are TRBV14 and TRBJ2-1; D possibly corresponds to TRBD1 (7 bases). The CDR3 spans 17 residues. The V gene lost 4 bases and the J gene lost 9 bases, with 25 bases spanning the gap. Germline lookup yields CDR1 SGHDN and CDR2 FVKESK. The CDR3 region has the DNA TGTGCCAGCAGCCTTACGGAGGGCAGGGGGGTCAAGGGTGAGCAGTTCTTC. This codes for CASSLTEGRGVKGEQFF.

The genes are TRBV7-9 and TRBJ2-1; 13 positions agree with TRBD2. Germline CDR1 is SEHNR and CDR2 is FQNEAQ (reference sequence). The CDR3 runs 16 residues. The ends lost 5 bases at V and 6 bases at J; junction bases unmatched: 7. The CDR3 here is CASSPSLAGGGNEQFF. The CDR3 nucleotides are TGTGCCAGCAGCCCCTCACTAGCGGGAGGGGGCAATGAGCAGTTCTTC.

The genes are TRBV5-4 and TRBJ2-3; TRBD1 matches at 10 bases. V gave up 4 bases and J gave up 8 bases; unmatched junction bases: 7. This CDR3 has 14 amino acids. Per the germline V gene, CDR1 is SGHNT and CDR2 is YYREEE (reference sequence). The CDR3 protein is CASSTGQGRGTQYF. The DNA of the CDR3 is TGTGCCAGCAGCACGGGACAGGGGAGGGGTACGCAGTATTTT.

This clonotype appeared many times. The V and J genes are TRBV20-1 and TRBJ1-2; 8 bases are a match to TRBD1. Germline V gives CDR1 DFQATT, CDR2 SNEGSKA (reference sequence). The J segment lost 7 bases and the V segment lost 0 bases, leaving 10 bases of the junction unmatched. CDR3 length equals 15 residues. Here the CDR3 reads CSARDKGVTGVGYTF. The CDR3 coding sequence is TGCAGTGCTAGAGATAAAGGTGTGACAGGGGTTGGCTACACCTTC.

This clonotype came up many times. This chain joins TRBV12-3 or TRBV12-4 and TRBJ1-2; unclear D gene. The CDR3 totals 15 residues. With 3 bases removed from V and 8 bases from J, the gap between germline ends came to 19 bases. CDR3 residues: CASSFFGRSTGGYTF. The CDR3, as DNA: TGTGCCAGCAGTTTTTTCGGGCGGAGTACCGGGGGCTACACCTTC.

This clonotype was seen repeatedly, ten times or more. V gene TRBV5-1 combines with J gene TRBJ2-1; possibly TRBD2 for D (5 bases). There are 16 residues in the CDR3. Germline CDR1 reads SGHRS; CDR2 reads YFSETQ. Trimming removed 4 bases at V and 8 bases at J, with 22 bases between. The CDR3, as DNA: TGCGCCAGCAGCCAAGGACGGACTCCCAGGCTCGATGAGCAGTTCTTC. Its translation: CASSQGRTPRLDEQFF.

There are many counts of this clonotype. The chain has TRBV5-1 and TRBJ2-7; 7 positions match TRBD1. Germline values: CDR1 SGHRS, CDR2 YFSETQ. Germline trimming cut 4 bases from V and 2 bases from J; bases unmatched to any gene: 6. The CDR3 runs 14 residues. DNA for the CDR3: TGCGCCAGCAGCCCACGGGACAGCGCCTACGAGCAGTACTTC. As protein: CASSPRDSAYEQYF.

The table lists this clonotype with many counts. V usage is TRBV7-2 and J usage is TRBJ2-1, with 8 bases fitting TRBD2. The V gene end was trimmed by 4 bases and the J gene end by 6 bases; junction bases not matched to a gene: 8. Germline assignment: CDR1 SGHTA and CDR2 FQGNSA. This CDR3 spans 15 amino acids. This chain's CDR3 is CASSYRGGSSNEQFF. CDR3 DNA sequence: TGTGCCAGCAGCTACCGGGGGGGCTCTTCCAATGAGCAGTTCTTC.

This chain links TRBV5-1 with TRBJ2-1; D might be TRBD1 (6 bases). The germline V and J ends were trimmed by 2 bases and 0 bases, with 12 bases remaining between them. The germline V gene has CDR1 SGHRS and CDR2 YFSETQ. The CDR3 sequence is 16 residues long. This CDR3 reads CASSLGTPSSYNEQFF. Written as DNA, the CDR3 is TGCGCCAGCAGCTTAGGGACACCGAGCTCCTACAATGAGCAGTTCTTC.

This clonotype has ten or more counts. The genes are TRBV11-2 and TRBJ2-3, with a weak D call TRBD2 (5 bases). CDR3 size: 10 residues. The germline gives CDR1 SGHAT, CDR2 FQNNGV. The CDR3 loop is CAAGTDTQYF. DNA of the CDR3: TGTGCAGCGGGCACAGATACGCAGTATTTT.